These 31 T cell receptor beta chains were sequenced from one sample in a study of shared clonotypes between healthy human individuals. Assay used: immunoSEQ multiplex PCR; TCRdb lists only in-frame clones, some missing. The table records more than 1,200,000 clones, 98% of them present only once. Material for sequencing was naive CD4+ T cells sorted from blood. Described subset: CD45RA+ positively selected. Receptors were obtained from a man aged 25-45 years in good health.

CDR3 loop: CASSRLSGWGQSNQPQHF. The CDR3 DNA reads TGTGCCAGCAGTAGACTCTCTGGGTGGGGGCAAAGCAATCAGCCCCAGCATTTT. This chain joins TRBV28 and TRBJ1-5, with D possibly matching TRBD1 (6 bases). Germline CDR1 and CDR2: MDHEN and SYDVKM. The CDR3 has 18 amino acids. The V end lost 5 bases, the J end lost 1 base, and 21 bases lay between the germline ends.

The chain joins TRBV10-3 to TRBJ1-1; D gene unclear. Trimming stripped 8 bases from V and 4 bases from J, with 17 bases between. Germline CDR1 ENHRY, CDR2 SYGVKD. The CDR3 runs to 14 residues. CDR3 nucleotide sequence: TGTGCCATCGGATCGGCGGCAGAGGGCACTGAAGCTTTCTTT. Protein sequence: CAIGSAAEGTEAFF.

The CDR3 loop is CASSLARGTGELFF. DNA of the CDR3: TGTGCCAGCAGCTTGGCCCGGGGCACCGGGGAGCTGTTTTTT. The chain recombines TRBV5-4 with TRBJ2-2; D possibly corresponds to TRBD2 (5 bases). V lost 0 bases, J lost 4 bases, and 7 bases lay in between. The CDR3 has 14 residues. Germline values: CDR1 SGHNT, CDR2 YYREEE (reference sequence).

This chain joins TRBV5-1 and TRBJ1-1, with 7 nucleotides matching TRBD1. Germline trimming cut 0 bases from V and 8 bases from J; bases unmatched to any gene: 1. The CDR3 covers 12 residues. Per germline, CDR1 SGHRS and CDR2 YFSETQ. The CDR3 sequence is CASSLDRGEAFF. The CDR3 nucleotides are TGCGCCAGCAGCTTGGACAGGGGCGAAGCTTTCTTT.

V usage is TRBV28 and J usage is TRBJ2-7; the match to TRBD2 covers 8 bases. V shed 8 bases and J 5 bases; nucleotides not matched to a gene: 20. The CDR3 consists of 17 residues. Per the germline V gene, CDR1 is MDHEN and CDR2 is SYDVKM. The CDR3 bases are TGTGCCAGCTTCGGGGGAGGAGCGGGAGCGCTGGCGAACGAGCAGTACTTC. Translation gives CASFGGGAGALANEQYF.

The chain links TRBV4-2 to TRBJ1-4; no definite D call. This CDR3 has 15 residues. Germline V lookup: CDR1 LGHNA, CDR2 YNFKEQ. V lost 4 bases and J 0 bases, leaving 9 bases between the germline ends. DNA of the CDR3: TGTGCCAGCAGCCCCCGCTTCGCAACTAATGAAAAACTGTTTTTT. Translated, it gives CASSPRFATNEKLFF.

The V call is TRBV5-4, the J call TRBJ1-1, with D maybe TRBD1 (6 bases). Per the germline V gene, CDR1 is SGHNT and CDR2 is YYREEE (reference sequence). Trimming took off 4 bases at V and 1 base at J, with 20 bases between the two ends. The CDR3 covers 17 residues. This CDR3 reads CASSLGFRGRGNTEAFF. CDR3 DNA: TGTGCCAGCAGCCTAGGGTTCCGGGGGCGGGGGAACACTGAAGCTTTCTTT.

The gene calls are TRBV18 and TRBJ2-3, with a weak D call TRBD2 (6 bases). The CDR3 has 17 amino acids. CDR1 KGHSH and CDR2 LQKENI come from the germline V gene. V dropped 6 bases and J dropped 1 base, with 20 bases sitting between them. The DNA for the CDR3 is TGTGCCAGCTCTCCCTTGAGCCGCCGCGGGGGCACAGATACGCAGTATTTT. Protein sequence: CASSPLSRRGGTDTQYF.

The genes are TRBV10-3 and TRBJ2-2; possible D gene TRBD2, 6 bases. CDR3 length: 13 amino acids. Trimming removed 6 bases at V and 6 bases at J, with 11 bases between. The germline gives CDR1 ENHRY, CDR2 SYGVKD. The CDR3 region has the DNA TGTGCCATCAGGGGACTGCCATCCGGGGAGCTGTTTTTT. Amino acid sequence: CAIRGLPSGELFF.

The chain has TRBV4-3 and TRBJ2-1; possible D gene TRBD1, 7 bases. The CDR3 extends over 17 amino acids. Looked up from germline, CDR1 is LGHNA and CDR2 is YSLEER. V lost 0 bases to trimming and J lost 9 bases, with 21 bases between them. The CDR3 region is CASSQERGRTGGVEQFF. DNA for the CDR3: TGCGCCAGCAGCCAAGAACGGGGGAGGACAGGAGGGGTTGAGCAGTTCTTC.

The V call is TRBV7-2, the J call TRBJ2-7; D is unclear. The CDR3 has 14 amino acids. V lost 5 bases, J lost 4 bases, and 15 bases lay in between. CDR1 is SGHTA, CDR2 FQGNSA, per germline. CDR3 amino acids: CASSAGTNRYEQYF. In nucleotides, the CDR3 is TGTGCCAGCAGCGCCGGAACAAACCGATACGAGCAGTACTTC.

The rearrangement uses TRBV7-8 and TRBJ2-7; 8 positions match TRBD2. This CDR3 has 14 amino acids. V shed 0 bases, J shed 5 bases, and the junction held 3 bases outside the gene matches. Per the germline V gene, CDR1 is SGHVS and CDR2 is FQNEAQ. The chain's CDR3 is CASSLASGRDEQYF. The CDR3 DNA is TGTGCCAGCAGCTTAGCGAGCGGGAGAGACGAGCAGTACTTC. The variable domain in full, completed from reference TRBV7-8 and TRBJ2-7, reads GAGVSQSPRYKVAKRGQDVALRCDPISGHVSLFWYQQALGQGPEFLTYFQNEAQLDKSGLPSDRFFAERPEGSVSTLKIQRTQQEDSAVYLCASSLASGRDEQYFGPGTRLTVT.

The V and J genes are TRBV7-2 and TRBJ2-7, with D perhaps TRBD2 (5 bases). V dropped 2 bases and J dropped 2 bases, with 10 bases sitting between them. Germline V gives CDR1 SGHTA, CDR2 FQGNSA. This CDR3 comprises 14 residues. For the CDR3, the DNA is TGTGCCAGCAGCTTAACCAGCGGCCCCTACGAGCAGTACTTC. This codes for CASSLTSGPYEQYF.

The rearrangement uses TRBV27 and TRBJ2-7, with 9 bases matching TRBD2. The J segment lost 2 bases and the V segment lost 4 bases, leaving 6 bases of the junction unmatched. The CDR3 extends over 15 amino acids. CDR1 and CDR2 from the germline V gene are MNHEY and SMNVEV (reference sequence). The CDR3 protein is CASSSHGTSPYEQYF. As DNA, the CDR3 is TGTGCCAGCAGTTCCCACGGGACTAGCCCCTACGAGCAGTACTTC.

The V call is TRBV5-1, the J call TRBJ1-2; no firm D call. V lost 5 bases and J lost 6, with 14 bases in between. The germline CDR1 and CDR2 sequences are SGHRS and YFSETQ. CDR3 length: 13 residues. The CDR3 DNA sequence: TGCGCCAGCAGTTCGAGTCGGGGAGATGGCTACACCTTC. Protein: CASSSSRGDGYTF.

This chain uses TRBV7-9 with TRBJ2-7, with 10 bases that match TRBD2. V lost 1 base to trimming and J lost 7 bases; unmatched junction nucleotides: 7. CDR1 SEHNR and CDR2 FQNEAQ come from the germline V gene (reference sequence). There are 15 residues in the CDR3. CDR3 bases: TGTGCCAGCAGCTTAGTTTCTAGCGGGAGTAATGAGCAGTACTTC. Amino acids: CASSLVSSGSNEQYF.

This chain connects TRBV7-6 to TRBJ2-5; D is uncertain. Germline assignment: CDR1 SGHVS and CDR2 FNYEAQ. The CDR3 spans 15 residues. Trimming cost V 0 bases and J 4 bases, with 12 bases left between them. Here the CDR3 reads CASSLAVLEAETQYF. CDR3 DNA: TGTGCCAGCAGCTTAGCCGTTCTAGAAGCAGAGACCCAGTACTTC.

The chain joins TRBV9 to TRBJ2-1; 9 nucleotides align to TRBD2. The V gene's germline CDR1 is SGDLS and CDR2 YYNGEE. The CDR3 is 17 amino acids. The J segment lost 5 bases and the V segment lost 0 bases, leaving 9 bases of the junction unmatched. CDR3 sequence reads: CASSVDPFSGSHNEQFF. The CDR3 nucleotides are TGTGCCAGCAGCGTAGATCCCTTTAGCGGGAGCCACAATGAGCAGTTCTTC.

This chain connects TRBV30 to TRBJ2-1, with 10 bases fitting TRBD2. The CDR3 is made up of 15 amino acids. After removal of 3 bases from V and 8 bases from J, the junction contained 10 bases not matched to a gene. Germline CDR1 reads GTSNPN; CDR2 reads SVGIG (reference sequence). CDR3: CAWRRSGRIFHEQFF. The CDR3 nucleotides read TGTGCCTGGAGACGTAGCGGGAGGATCTTTCATGAGCAGTTCTTC.

The V and J genes are TRBV5-8 and TRBJ1-5; D is unresolved. CDR1 SGHTS and CDR2 YDEGEE come from the germline V gene. This CDR3 spans 12 amino acids. Trimming pared 1 base from V and 6 bases from J, leaving 5 bases between. CDR3 sequence: CASSLYRQPQHF. CDR3 bases: TGTGCCAGCAGCTTGTATCGTCAGCCCCAGCATTTT.

The J gene is TRBJ2-7, the V gene TRBV11-2, with 9 bases that match TRBD1. The CDR3 has 13 residues. The J segment lost 5 bases and the V segment lost 5 bases, leaving 4 bases of the junction unmatched. The germline CDR1 and CDR2 sequences are SGHAT and FQNNGV. This CDR3 is CASSPDRGNEQYF. The CDR3 bases are TGTGCCAGCAGCCCGGACAGGGGAAACGAGCAGTACTTC.

J is TRBJ2-5 and V is TRBV7-9; D possibly uses TRBD1 or TRBD2 (5 bases each). CDR3 length: 16 amino acids. The V end was cut by 5 bases, the J end by 2 bases, with 18 bases between. The germline V gene has CDR1 SEHNR and CDR2 FQNEAQ (reference sequence). The DNA for the CDR3 is TGTGCCAGCAGCCCCTATGTTGGGACGGCACAAGAGACCCAGTACTTC. It codes for CASSPYVGTAQETQYF.

The chain is built from TRBV19 and TRBJ1-5, with D tentatively TRBD1 (6 bases). Germline assignment: CDR1 LNHDA and CDR2 SQIVND (reference sequence). The length of the CDR3 is 14 residues. Trimming removed 7 bases at V and 6 bases at J, with 16 bases between. CDR3 nucleotide sequence: TGTGCCAGTACCCCTTCGGGGGGCCTTCAGCCCCAGCATTTT. It translates to CASTPSGGLQPQHF.

The chain employs TRBV2 and TRBJ2-7; D gene uncertain. Trimming stripped 6 bases from V and 0 bases from J, with 6 bases between. This CDR3 comprises 12 residues. From germline, CDR1 is SNHLY and CDR2 FYNNEI. The CDR3 loop is CASSQNSYEQYF. CDR3 nucleotides: TGTGCCAGCAGCCAGAACTCCTACGAGCAGTACTTC.

Worth noting for this clone: Other DNA variants within this sample encode the same CDR3. J is TRBJ1-1 and V is TRBV7-2; TRBD1 might be the D (5 bases). Germline assignment: CDR1 SGHTA and CDR2 FQGNSA. The CDR3 totals 12 residues. Deletions cut 4 bases from V and 4 bases from J, with 7 bases between. CDR3 nucleotides: TGTGCCAGCAGCTACACAGGCACTGAAGCTTTCTTT. It translates to CASSYTGTEAFF. The full variable domain, with the rest looked up from reference TRBV7-2 and TRBJ1-1, is GAGVSQSPSNKVTEKGKDVELRCDPISGHTALYWYRQSLGQGLEFLIYFQGNSAPDKSGLPSDRFSAERTGGSVSTLTIQRTQQEDSAVYLCASSYTGTEAFFGQGTRLTVV.

The V gene is TRBV7-9, the J gene TRBJ2-7, with 7 bases fitting TRBD2. V gave up 5 bases and J gave up 1 base; unmatched junction bases: 5. Germline V gives CDR1 SEHNR, CDR2 FQNEAQ (reference sequence). The CDR3 is 14 amino acids. The CDR3 sequence: CASSATSSSYEQYF. The CDR3 DNA is TGTGCCAGCAGCGCGACTAGCTCATCCTACGAGCAGTACTTC. Supplemented by reference TRBV7-9 and TRBJ2-7, the full variable domain reads DTGVSQNPRHKITKRGQNVTFRCDPISEHNRLYWYRQTLGQGPEFLTYFQNEAQLEKSRLLSDRFSAERPKGSFSTLEIQRTEQGDSAMYLCASSATSSSYEQYFGPGTRLTVT.

The chain is built from TRBV2 and TRBJ1-2; 10 bases align to TRBD1. The CDR3 has 16 residues. V dropped 6 bases and J dropped 4; count of bases not matched to a gene: 11. Germline CDR1 reads SNHLY; CDR2 reads FYNNEI. CDR3 sequence (DNA): TGTGCCAGCAGCTCGGGACAGGGGACGTTGGGCTATGGCTACACCTTC. It translates to CASSSGQGTLGYGYTF.

V and J are TRBV18 and TRBJ2-6, with D unresolved. Trimming pared 5 bases from V and 3 bases from J, leaving 8 bases between. This CDR3 is built from 14 residues. CDR1 is KGHSH and CDR2 is LQKENI in the germline V gene. In DNA form, the CDR3 reads TGTGCCAGCTCAACCTATCGTGGGGCCAACGTCCTGACTTTC. Translation: CASSTYRGANVLTF.

A single count supports this clone. Other DNA sequences in this sample translate to the same CDR3. This chain joins TRBV30 and TRBJ2-5; tentative D call: TRBD1 (6 bases). The CDR3 is 14 residues long. With 0 bases removed from V and 3 bases from J, the gap between germline ends came to 11 bases. Germline V gene sequence: CDR1 GTSNPN, CDR2 SVGIG (reference sequence). The CDR3 DNA is TGTGCCTGGAGTGTACGGCAGGGGAAAGAGACCCAGTACTTC. This codes for CAWSVRQGKETQYF.

The J gene is TRBJ1-1, the V gene TRBV5-6; D unresolved. The V gene lost 6 bases and the J gene lost 12 bases, with 15 bases spanning the gap. Germline V gives CDR1 SGHDT, CDR2 YYEEEE. This CDR3 is 11 amino acids long. The DNA for the CDR3 is TGTGCCAGCACCACCCTGCGGAGGACTTTCTTT. Its translation is CASTTLRRTFF.

Regarding this clone: At one boundary the junction diverges from the germline segment, which might be a read error. This sequence joins TRBV7-8 and TRBJ2-5; 11 bases are shared with TRBD2. CDR1 and CDR2 from the germline V gene are SGHVS and FQNEAQ. The CDR3 sequence is 14 residues long. CDR3 residues: CASSPRLAGGLLDF. The CDR3 region has the DNA TGTGCCAGCAGCCCCCGGTTAGCGGGAGGGCTTCTGGACTTC. The whole variable domain, remainder taken from reference TRBV7-8 and TRBJ2-5, is GAGVSQSPRYKVAKRGQDVALRCDPISGHVSLFWYQQALGQGPEFLTYFQNEAQLDKSGLPSDRFFAERPEGSVSTLKIQRTQQEDSAVYLCASSPRLAGGLLDFGPGTRLLVL.